This is a list of T cell receptor beta chains from one sample in a study of Tregs in tolerant kidney transplant recipients. The table came from immunoSEQ multiplex PCR; TCRdb's copy has only in-frame clones and leaves some out. The sample shows approximately 98,000 clones, roughly 90% of them seen only once. The sample here was CD4+ T cells from blood, taken before the transplant. The origin of the receptors is a human donor who received a combined kidney and bone marrow transplant. Both conserved end residues are part of each CDR3.

v_call	j_call	cdr3_aa
TRBV5-1	TRBJ2-2	CASSGVLAGVDWRGAVF
TRBV2	TRBJ2-7	CASSEYRGDEQYF
TRBV19	TRBJ1-1	CASSIAGESGAFF
TRBV5-4	TRBJ2-1	CASSPPGGASYNEQFF
TRBV7-9	TRBJ2-3	CASSLQGNPADTQYF
TRBV6-5	TRBJ2-5	CASRGGSYQETQYF
TRBV6-5	TRBJ1-1	CASSTDMNTEAFF
TRBV7-8	TRBJ2-7	CASSLSFGTGSYEQYF
TRBV11-3	TRBJ2-7	CASSLGTGVHEQYF
TRBV7-9	TRBJ2-7	CASSLSSPGQGGEQYF
TRBV10-1	TRBJ2-2	CASSKVQGTGELFF
TRBV7-2	TRBJ2-3	CASSFRQGTDTQYF
TRBV18	TRBJ2-3	CASSGTSGGDTQYF
TRBV2	TRBJ1-1	CASHQAEGLNTEAFF
TRBV4-3	TRBJ2-7	CASSQAGVLTREQYF
TRBV29-1	TRBJ2-7	CSVEGQGKSSSYEQYF
TRBV18	TRBJ1-2	CASSPGTGNYGYTF